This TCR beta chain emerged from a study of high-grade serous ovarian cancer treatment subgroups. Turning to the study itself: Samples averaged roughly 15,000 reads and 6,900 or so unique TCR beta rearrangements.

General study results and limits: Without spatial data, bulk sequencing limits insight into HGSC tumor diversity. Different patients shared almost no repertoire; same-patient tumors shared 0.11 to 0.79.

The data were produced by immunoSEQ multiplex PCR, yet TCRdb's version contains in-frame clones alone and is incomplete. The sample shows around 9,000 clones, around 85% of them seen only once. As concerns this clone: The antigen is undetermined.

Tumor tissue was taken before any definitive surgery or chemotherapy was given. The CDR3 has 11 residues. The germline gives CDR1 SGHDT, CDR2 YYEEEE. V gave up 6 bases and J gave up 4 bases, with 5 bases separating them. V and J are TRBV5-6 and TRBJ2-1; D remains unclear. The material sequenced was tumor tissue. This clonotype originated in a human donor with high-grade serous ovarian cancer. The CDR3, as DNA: TGTGCCAGCACGAGGTACAATGAGCAGTTCTTC. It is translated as CASTRYNEQFF.